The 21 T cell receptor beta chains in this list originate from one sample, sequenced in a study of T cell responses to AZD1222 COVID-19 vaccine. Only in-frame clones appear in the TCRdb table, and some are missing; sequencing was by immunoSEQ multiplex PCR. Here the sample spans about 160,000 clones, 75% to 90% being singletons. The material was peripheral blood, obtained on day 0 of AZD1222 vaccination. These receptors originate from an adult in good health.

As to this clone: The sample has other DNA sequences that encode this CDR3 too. This CDR3 reads CASSVEGQGTDTQYF. The CDR3 DNA reads TGTGCCAGCAGCGTAGAGGGACAGGGAACAGATACGCAGTATTTT. The V call is TRBV9, the J call TRBJ2-3; TRBD1 matches at 9 bases. This CDR3 is 15 amino acids long. Germline loops: CDR1 SGDLS, CDR2 YYNGEE. J lost 3 bases, V lost 0 bases, and 2 bases had no gene match.

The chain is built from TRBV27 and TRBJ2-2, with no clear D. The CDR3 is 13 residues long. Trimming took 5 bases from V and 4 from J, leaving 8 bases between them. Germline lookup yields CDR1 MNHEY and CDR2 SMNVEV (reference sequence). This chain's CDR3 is CASSATVTGELFF. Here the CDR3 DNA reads TGTGCCAGCAGTGCTACAGTCACCGGGGAGCTGTTTTTT.

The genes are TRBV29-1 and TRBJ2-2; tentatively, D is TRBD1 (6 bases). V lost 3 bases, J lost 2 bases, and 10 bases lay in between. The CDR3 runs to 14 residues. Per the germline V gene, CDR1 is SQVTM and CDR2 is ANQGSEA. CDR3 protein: CSVDPRGNTGELFF. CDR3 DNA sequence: TGCAGCGTTGACCCCAGGGGAAACACCGGGGAGCTGTTTTTT.

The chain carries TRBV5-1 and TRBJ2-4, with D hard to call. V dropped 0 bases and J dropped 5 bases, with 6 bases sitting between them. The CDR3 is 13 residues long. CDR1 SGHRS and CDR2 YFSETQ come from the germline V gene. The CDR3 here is CASSLGGENIQYF. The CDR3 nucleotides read TGCGCCAGCAGCTTGGGAGGTGAAAACATTCAGTACTTC.

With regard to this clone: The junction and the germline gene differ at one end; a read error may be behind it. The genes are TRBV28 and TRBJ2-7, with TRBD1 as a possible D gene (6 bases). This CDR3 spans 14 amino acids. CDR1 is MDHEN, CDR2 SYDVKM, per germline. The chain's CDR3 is CASSSADRLGAFHF. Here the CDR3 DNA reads TGTGCCAGCAGTTCCGCCGACAGGTTGGGGGCTTTTCACTTC.

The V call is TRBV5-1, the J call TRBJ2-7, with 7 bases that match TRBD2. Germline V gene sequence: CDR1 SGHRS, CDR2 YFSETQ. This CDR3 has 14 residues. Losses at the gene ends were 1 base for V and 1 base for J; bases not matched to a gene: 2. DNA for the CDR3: TGCGCCAGCAGCTTGTTGGGGGGGTCCTACGAGCAGTACGTC. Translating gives CASSLLGGSYEQYV.

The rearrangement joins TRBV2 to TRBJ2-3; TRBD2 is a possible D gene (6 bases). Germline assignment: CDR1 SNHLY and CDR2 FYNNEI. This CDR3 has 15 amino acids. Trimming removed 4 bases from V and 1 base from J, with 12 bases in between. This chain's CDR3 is CASSGSGTGTDTQYF. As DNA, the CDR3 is TGTGCCAGCAGTGGTTCCGGGACTGGCACAGATACGCAGTATTTT.

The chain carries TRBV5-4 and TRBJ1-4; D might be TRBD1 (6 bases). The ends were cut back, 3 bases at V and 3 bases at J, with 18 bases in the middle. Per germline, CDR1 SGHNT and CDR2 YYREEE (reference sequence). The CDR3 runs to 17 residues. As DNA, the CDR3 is TGTGCCAGCAGCTGGGACTTCGCACAGGGAGCTAATGAAAAACTGTTTTTT. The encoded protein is CASSWDFAQGANEKLFF.

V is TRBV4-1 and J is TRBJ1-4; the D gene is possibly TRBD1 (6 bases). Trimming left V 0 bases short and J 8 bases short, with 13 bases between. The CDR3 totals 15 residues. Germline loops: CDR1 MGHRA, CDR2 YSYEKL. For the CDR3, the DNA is TGCGCCAGCAGCCAAGAATTCGCCCAGGGGGAAAAACTGTTTTTT. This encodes CASSQEFAQGEKLFF.

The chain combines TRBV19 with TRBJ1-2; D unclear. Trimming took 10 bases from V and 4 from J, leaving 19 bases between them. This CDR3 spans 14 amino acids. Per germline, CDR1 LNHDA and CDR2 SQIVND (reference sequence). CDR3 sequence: CATRTGQNAYGYTF. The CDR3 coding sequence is TGTGCCACCCGCACCGGGCAGAATGCCTATGGCTACACCTTC. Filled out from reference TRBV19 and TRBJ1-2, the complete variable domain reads DGGITQSPKYLFRKEGQNVTLSCEQNLNHDAMYWYRQDPGQGLRLIYYSQIVNDFQKGDIAEGYSVSREKKESFPLTVTSAQKNPTAFYLCATRTGQNAYGYTFGSGTRLTVV.

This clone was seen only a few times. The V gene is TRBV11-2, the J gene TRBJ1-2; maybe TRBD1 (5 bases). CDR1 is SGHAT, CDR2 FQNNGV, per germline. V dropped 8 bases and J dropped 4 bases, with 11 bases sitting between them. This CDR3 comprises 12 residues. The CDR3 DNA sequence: TGTGCCAGCGCCCGGGACGGCTATGGCTACACCTTC. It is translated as CASARDGYGYTF. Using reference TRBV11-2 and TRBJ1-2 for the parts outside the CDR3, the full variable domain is EAGVAQSPRYKIIEKRQSVAFWCNPISGHATLYWYQQILGQGPKLLIQFQNNGVVDDSQLPKDRFSAERLKGVDSTLKIQPAKLEDSAVYLCASARDGYGYTFGSGTRLTVV.

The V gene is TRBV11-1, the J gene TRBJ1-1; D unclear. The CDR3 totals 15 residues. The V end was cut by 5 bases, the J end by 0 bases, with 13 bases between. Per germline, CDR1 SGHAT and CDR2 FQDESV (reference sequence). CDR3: CASSPRPTVNTEAFF. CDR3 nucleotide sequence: TGTGCCAGCAGCCCCCGACCGACGGTGAACACTGAAGCTTTCTTT.

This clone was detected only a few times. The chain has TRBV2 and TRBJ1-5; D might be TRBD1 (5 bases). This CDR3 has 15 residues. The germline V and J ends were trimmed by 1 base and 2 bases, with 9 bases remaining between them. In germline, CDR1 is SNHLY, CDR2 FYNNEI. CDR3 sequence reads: CASSEGRGGNQPQHF. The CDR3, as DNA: TGTGCCAGCAGTGAAGGCCGGGGGGGCAATCAGCCCCAGCATTTT. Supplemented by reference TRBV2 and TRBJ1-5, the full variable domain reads EPEVTQTPSHQVTQMGQEVILRCVPISNHLYFYWYRQILGQKVEFLVSFYNNEISEKSEIFDDQFSVERPDGSNFTLKIRSTKLEDSAMYFCASSEGRGGNQPQHFGDGTRLSIL.

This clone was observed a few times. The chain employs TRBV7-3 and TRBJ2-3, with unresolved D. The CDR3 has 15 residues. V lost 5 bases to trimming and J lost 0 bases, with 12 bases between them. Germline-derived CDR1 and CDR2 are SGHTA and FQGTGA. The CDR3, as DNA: TGTGCCAGCAGCCCAAGAGGCCCTAGCACAGATACGCAGTATTTT. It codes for CASSPRGPSTDTQYF.

Written as DNA, the CDR3 is TGTGCCAGCAGCTTTGGGACAGGAGATACGCAGTATTTT. Encoded protein: CASSFGTGDTQYF. The chain uses TRBV7-2 and TRBJ2-3, with 8 bases identical to TRBD1. Looked up from germline, CDR1 is SGHTA and CDR2 is FQGNSA. V lost 3 bases to trimming and J lost 5 bases; unmatched junction nucleotides: 1. The length of the CDR3 is 13 residues.

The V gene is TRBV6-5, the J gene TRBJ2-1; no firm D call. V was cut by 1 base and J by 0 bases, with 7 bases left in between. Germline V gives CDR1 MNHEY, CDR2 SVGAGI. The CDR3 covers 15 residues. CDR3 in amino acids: CASSYWLGSYNEQFF. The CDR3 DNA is TGTGCCAGCAGTTACTGGCTAGGCTCCTACAATGAGCAGTTCTTC.

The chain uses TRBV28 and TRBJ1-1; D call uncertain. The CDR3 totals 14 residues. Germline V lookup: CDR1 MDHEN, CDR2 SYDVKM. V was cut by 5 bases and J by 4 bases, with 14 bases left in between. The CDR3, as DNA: TGTGCCAGCAGTCGCCGCCCGGGTCGCACTGAAGCTTTCTTT. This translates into CASSRRPGRTEAFF.

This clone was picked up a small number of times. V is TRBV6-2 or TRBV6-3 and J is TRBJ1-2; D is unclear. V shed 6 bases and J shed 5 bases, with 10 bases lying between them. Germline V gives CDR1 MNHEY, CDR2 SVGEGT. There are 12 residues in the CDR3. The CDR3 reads CASSDLGYGYTF. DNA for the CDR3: TGTGCCAGCAGCGATCTGGGGTATGGCTACACCTTC.

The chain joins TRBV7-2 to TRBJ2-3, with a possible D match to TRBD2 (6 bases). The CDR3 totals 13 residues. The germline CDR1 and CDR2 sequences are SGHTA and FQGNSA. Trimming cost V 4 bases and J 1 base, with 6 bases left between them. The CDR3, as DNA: TGTGCCAGCAGCTGGGGGGGCACAGATACGCAGTATTTT. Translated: CASSWGGTDTQYF.

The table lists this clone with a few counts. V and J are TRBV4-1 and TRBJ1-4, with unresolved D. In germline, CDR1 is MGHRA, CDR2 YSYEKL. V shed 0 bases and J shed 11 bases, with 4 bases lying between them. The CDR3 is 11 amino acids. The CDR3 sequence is CASSQERKLFF. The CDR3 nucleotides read TGCGCCAGCAGCCAAGAGAGGAAACTGTTTTTT.

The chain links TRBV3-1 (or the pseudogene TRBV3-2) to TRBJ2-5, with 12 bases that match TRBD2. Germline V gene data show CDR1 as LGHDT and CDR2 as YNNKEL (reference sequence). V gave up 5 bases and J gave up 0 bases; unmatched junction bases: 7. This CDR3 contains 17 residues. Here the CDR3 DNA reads TGTGCCAGCAGCAGACTAGCGGGGGCTAAAGACCAAGAGACCCAGTACTTC. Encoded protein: CASSRLAGAKDQETQYF.